Sequencing of this T cell receptor (beta chain) was carried out in a study of T-cell reconstitution after alpha-beta-depleted transplantation in children (dated by TCRdb to the mid-2010s). Some background on the complete study: T-cell immune reconstitution after TCRalphabeta/CD19-depleted allogeneic hematopoietic cell transplantation in children was quantitatively tracked in the study by means of TCR repertoire profiling.

The V end loses 2 bases and the J end loses 0 bases, and a stretch of 7 bases separates them. Reading the germline V gene gives CDR1 MNHEY and CDR2 SVGEGT. Measured from the cysteine to the phenylalanine, the CDR3 is 14 residues long. The read is trimmed to its CDR3 DNA, 42 bases read in frame from base 1. The method behind the library was PCR. The instrument given in TCRdb is Illumina HiSeq 2500. To normalize quantification of the TCRbeta repertoire, the TCR libraries were built with molecular barcoding that relied on unique molecular identifiers. TCRdb redid the processing of the public reads, applying fastp at Q25 and MiXCR, and retained in-frame beta chains. Merged by CDR3 protein, the rows form single entries marked with the most common genes and DNA. The sample records some 640,000 distinct CDR3 sequences, over 15% of which are singletons. The ten largest clones capture 1.1% of the sample. Worth noting for this clonotype: Its binding antigen is unknown. No much larger clone is present one base from it, and per-base qualities are unavailable.

The material was PBMCs from the stem cell graft donor, obtained from the stem cell graft. The chain links TRBV6-2 or TRBV6-3 with TRBJ2-5; TRBD2 is a possible D gene, resting on 5 matching bases. This clonotype originated in a human donor who donated a stem cell graft to a child with acute myeloid leukemia. Here is the DNA: TGTGCCAGCAGTTACCGGAGGTACCAAGAGACCCAGTACTTC. The encoded protein is CASSYRRYQETQYF.